Listed here are 18 T cell receptor beta chains from one sample, sequenced in a study of shared clonotypes between healthy human individuals (dated by TCRdb to the early 2020s). The library came from the immunoSEQ multiplex PCR assay. TCRdb carries this immuneACCESS record with in-frame sequences only. Its versions omit some clonotypes, under half of them owing to an unresolved V gene in the studies checked, with the rest unexplained. The sample data list about 470,000 clones, and roughly 77% of these were observed just once. The biggest ten clones account for 13% of the sample. The source material was PBMCs. Receptor source: a middle-aged woman in good health. Some clones in this sample may be carry-over from other donors' samples.

The rearrangement joins TRBV5-6 to TRBJ2-7; TRBD1 or TRBD2 may be the D gene (5 bases each). V lost 4 bases and J 5 bases, leaving 16 bases between the germline ends. The CDR3 is 14 residues long. Per germline, CDR1 SGHDT and CDR2 YYEEEE. CDR3 region: CASSLPGPEHEQYF. CDR3 coding DNA: TGTGCCAGCAGCCTTCCGGGACCGGAACACGAGCAGTACTTC.

This clone came up once. In DNA form, the CDR3 reads TGTGCCAGCTCACCGTGGCAGGATAATGAAAAACTGTTTTTT. It translates to CASSPWQDNEKLFF. The chain couples TRBV18 to TRBJ1-4; D is unclear. With 3 bases removed from V and 4 bases from J, the gap between germline ends came to 9 bases. CDR3 size: 14 residues. Germline assignment: CDR1 KGHSH and CDR2 LQKENI.

This clone has a single count. The V and J genes are TRBV18 and TRBJ1-1; 8 nucleotides line up with TRBD1. Losses at the gene ends were 1 base for V and 7 bases for J; bases not matched to a gene: 8. The V gene's germline CDR1 is KGHSH and CDR2 LQKENI. The CDR3 totals 15 residues. The CDR3 nucleotides read TGTGCCAGCTCACCACGCACAGGGGGAAGTGTTGAAGCTTTCTTT. It specifies CASSPRTGGSVEAFF. Variable domain in full (rest from reference TRBV18 and TRBJ1-1): NAGVMQNPRHLVRRRGQEARLRCSPMKGHSHVYWYRQLPEEGLKFMVYLQKENIIDESGMPKERFSAEFPKEGPSILRIQQVVRGDSAAYFCASSPRTGGSVEAFFGQGTRLTVV.

This rearrangement joins TRBV9 to TRBJ1-3; D unresolved. CDR1 SGDLS and CDR2 YYNGEE come from the germline V gene. The length of the CDR3 is 16 residues. Trimming left V 2 bases short and J 3 bases short, with 15 bases between. The DNA of the CDR3 is TGTGCCAGCAGCGTCGGCCCGGTGGAGTATGGAAACACCATATATTTT. Protein sequence: CASSVGPVEYGNTIYF.

This clone was picked up one time. The rearrangement joins TRBV5-1 to TRBJ2-7; 7 bases agree with TRBD1. CDR3 length equals 13 residues. The V gene's germline CDR1 is SGHRS and CDR2 YFSETQ. J lost 6 bases, V lost 4 bases, and 7 bases had no gene match. CDR3 residues: CASSPGTESEQYF. In nucleotides, the CDR3 is TGCGCCAGCAGCCCTGGGACAGAGTCCGAGCAGTACTTC.

The chain carries TRBV6-1 and TRBJ2-2; 7 bases match TRBD1. Germline CDR1 is MNHNS and CDR2 is SASEGT. The CDR3 spans 15 residues. The V segment lost 9 bases and the J segment 7 bases; nucleotides outside the gene matches: 14. CDR3 in DNA: TGTGCCAGTATAAAAATACAGGGGAATAGCGGGGAGCTGTTTTTT. This encodes CASIKIQGNSGELFF.

In its sample, this clone was seen many times. Other nucleotide sequences from this sample produce the same CDR3. The V and J genes are TRBV5-1 and TRBJ2-7; TRBD1 aligns across 7 bases. The CDR3 runs to 13 residues. Trimming at V came to 2 bases and at J to 3 bases, leaving 2 bases not matched to a gene. CDR1 and CDR2 from the germline V gene are SGHRS and YFSETQ. The CDR3 sequence: CASSFDRVYEQYF. Here the CDR3 DNA reads TGCGCCAGCAGCTTCGACAGGGTCTACGAGCAGTACTTC.

The chain couples TRBV19 to TRBJ2-1; D ambiguous. The CDR3 spans 12 residues. Germline CDR1 LNHDA, CDR2 SQIVND (reference sequence). Trimming left V 3 bases short and J 8 bases short, with 8 bases between. CDR3 sequence reads: CASSMRHDEQFF. CDR3 DNA sequence: TGTGCCAGTAGTATGAGGCACGATGAGCAGTTCTTC.

The chain recombines TRBV7-3 with TRBJ2-7; D not certain. V shed 0 bases and J shed 6 bases, with 9 bases lying between them. The CDR3 has 13 amino acids. Germline-derived CDR1 and CDR2 are SGHTA and FQGTGA. The CDR3 DNA sequence: TGTGCCAGCAGCTTAACTTTAGGGTCCGAGCAGTACTTC. This gives the protein CASSLTLGSEQYF.

This clone has more than one count but fewer than ten. This chain joins TRBV28 and TRBJ2-2; 8 bases line up with TRBD2. J gave up 6 bases and V 3 bases, and 9 bases lay outside the gene matches. Germline V CDR1 and CDR2: MDHEN, SYDVKM. The CDR3 totals 16 residues. The CDR3 sequence is CASSFTAGGTPGELFF. CDR3 DNA: TGTGCCAGCAGTTTTACTGCGGGAGGAACCCCCGGGGAGCTGTTTTTT. The whole variable domain, filled in from reference TRBV28 and TRBJ2-2, reads DVKVTQSSRYLVKRTGEKVFLECVQDMDHENMFWYRQDPGLGLRLIYFSYDVKMKEKGDIPEGYSVSREKKERFSLILESASTNQTSMYLCASSFTAGGTPGELFFGEGSRLTVL.

V usage is TRBV9 and J usage is TRBJ2-6; the D call may be TRBD1 or TRBD2 (6 bases each). Trimming stripped 5 bases from V and 1 base from J, with 13 bases between. From germline, CDR1 is SGDLS and CDR2 YYNGEE. CDR3 size: 16 residues. The CDR3 DNA follows: TGTGCCAGCAGTAGGGGGGTTGGTTCTGGGGCCAACGTCCTGACTTTC. It specifies CASSRGVGSGANVLTF.

This clone showed up just once. This rearrangement joins TRBV5-1 to TRBJ2-1; 8 bases are shared with TRBD2. The V and J ends lost 2 bases and 1 base, in that order; junction bases with no gene match: 2. Germline CDR1 is SGHRS and CDR2 is YFSETQ. The CDR3 contains 15 residues. Here the CDR3 DNA reads TGCGCCAGCAGCTTCGGGACTAGTTCCTACAATGAGCAGTTCTTC. Encoded protein: CASSFGTSSYNEQFF.

The V call is TRBV15, the J call TRBJ2-3, with 10 positions matching TRBD2. Germline CDR1 LNHNV, CDR2 YYDKDF (reference sequence). The CDR3 runs 15 residues. V was clipped by 1 base and J by 6 bases; unmatched bases: 4. CDR3 in amino acids: CATSRGDSGRDTQYF. The CDR3, as DNA: TGTGCCACCAGCAGAGGGGATAGCGGGAGGGATACGCAGTATTTT.

V is TRBV4-3 and J is TRBJ2-1; 10 positions agree with TRBD2. Germline CDR1 and CDR2: LGHNA and YSLEER. The CDR3 has 15 residues. Trimming cost V 4 bases and J 7 bases; bases outside gene matches: 7. The CDR3 DNA is TGCGCCAGCAGCCTATTAGCGGGAGGTTGGAATGAGCAGTTCTTC. Its translation is CASSLLAGGWNEQFF.

The chain couples TRBV27 to TRBJ2-2; D is possibly TRBD1 (8 bases). The germline V and J ends were trimmed by 6 bases and 6 bases, with 17 bases remaining between them. This CDR3 comprises 15 residues. From germline, CDR1 is MNHEY and CDR2 SMNVEV (reference sequence). The DNA for the CDR3 is TGTGCCAGCAGCACGGACAGGGCGGGGGCCGGGGAGCTGTTTTTT. It yields the protein CASSTDRAGAGELFF.

This rearrangement joins TRBV29-1 to TRBJ2-5, with TRBD1 matching 12 bases. The CDR3 covers 14 residues. From germline, CDR1 is SQVTM and CDR2 ANQGSEA. V lost 4 bases, J lost 4 bases, and 4 bases stayed unmatched. CDR3: CSVGDRGRLETQYF. The DNA of the CDR3 is TGCAGCGTTGGGGACAGGGGGCGCTTAGAGACCCAGTACTTC.

The chain is built from TRBV4-3 and TRBJ2-4; D is possibly TRBD2 (6 bases). Per germline, CDR1 LGHNA and CDR2 YSLEER. The CDR3 is 17 amino acids. Trimming left V 0 bases short and J 3 bases short, with 15 bases between. CDR3 loop: CASSQDVPGVVKNIQYF. The CDR3 nucleotides read TGCGCCAGCAGCCAAGATGTTCCGGGAGTTGTCAAAAACATTCAGTACTTC.

The CDR3 loop reads CASSYGLRGRGNTQYF. The CDR3 DNA is TGTGCCAGCAGCTACGGCTTACGCGGCCGGGGGAATACGCAGTATTTT. The rearrangement uses TRBV11-2 and TRBJ2-3; D is possibly TRBD2 (6 bases). The CDR3 runs to 16 residues. V was pared by 4 bases and J by 7 bases, with 21 bases between. Germline V lookup: CDR1 SGHAT, CDR2 FQNNGV.